This T cell receptor (beta chain) derives from a study of beta chain features in type 1 diabetes. Overall study findings and caveats: Healthy donors had naive, central memory and Treg TCRB repertoires that appeared less similar than those seen among patients.

About this clone: Its antigen remains unknown.

Of the isolated RNA, all was reverse transcribed, and so the sequenced material was expressed TCRB transcripts. Profiling relied on immunoSEQ multiplex PCR, and the TCRdb table lists in-frame clones only, not all of them. This table holds almost 350,000 clones, roughly 21% found once. Each of the sorted populations had a purity greater than 95%. This CDR3 is 15 amino acids long. Trimming pared 3 bases from V and 2 bases from J, leaving 12 bases between. In germline, CDR1 is KGHSH, CDR2 LQKENI. V and J are TRBV18 and TRBJ2-3; possible D gene TRBD1, 6 bases. The TCR comes from a woman under 30 in good health. What was sequenced was naive CD4+ T cells from blood. The CDR3 loop reads CASSPATGHTDTQYF. The CDR3 coding sequence is TGTGCCAGCTCACCCGCGACAGGCCACACAGATACGCAGTATTTT. The whole variable domain, remainder taken from reference TRBV18 and TRBJ2-3, is NAGVMQNPRHLVRRRGQEARLRCSPMKGHSHVYWYRQLPEEGLKFMVYLQKENIIDESGMPKERFSAEFPKEGPSILRIQQVVRGDSAAYFCASSPATGHTDTQYFGPGTRLTVL.